The T cell receptor beta chain under discussion was sequenced for a study of T cells after yellow fever vaccination. Study-wide findings and caveats: FACS-sorted repertoires could contain abundant clonotypes contaminating from the bulk population.

The V end lost 5 bases, the J end lost 7 bases, and 26 bases lay between the germline ends. Germline CDR1 reads MNHEY; CDR2 reads SMNVEV (reference sequence). This CDR3 region has 17 residues. This clonotype has only a few counts. Its specificity is not known. For TCR, cDNA came from 5'RACE template switching, which added a universal primer site and UMIs. TCRdb re-derived calls from the 5' RACE reads in MiXCR, one entry per CDR3 protein. The sample carries 550,000 or so distinct CDR3 sequences, roughly a fifth recorded once. The chain links TRBV27 to TRBJ2-5, with D possibly matching TRBD2 (7 bases). The specimen comprised PBMCs, sampled 15 days after the yellow fever booster vaccination. The TCR sequence derives from a man aged 30 to 45 who received the YFV17D yellow fever vaccine. CDR3 in DNA: TGTGCCAGCAGTCCTTCGCCTAAGTTTACAGGGAGGGGGACCCAGTACTTC. Residues: CASSPSPKFTGRGTQYF.